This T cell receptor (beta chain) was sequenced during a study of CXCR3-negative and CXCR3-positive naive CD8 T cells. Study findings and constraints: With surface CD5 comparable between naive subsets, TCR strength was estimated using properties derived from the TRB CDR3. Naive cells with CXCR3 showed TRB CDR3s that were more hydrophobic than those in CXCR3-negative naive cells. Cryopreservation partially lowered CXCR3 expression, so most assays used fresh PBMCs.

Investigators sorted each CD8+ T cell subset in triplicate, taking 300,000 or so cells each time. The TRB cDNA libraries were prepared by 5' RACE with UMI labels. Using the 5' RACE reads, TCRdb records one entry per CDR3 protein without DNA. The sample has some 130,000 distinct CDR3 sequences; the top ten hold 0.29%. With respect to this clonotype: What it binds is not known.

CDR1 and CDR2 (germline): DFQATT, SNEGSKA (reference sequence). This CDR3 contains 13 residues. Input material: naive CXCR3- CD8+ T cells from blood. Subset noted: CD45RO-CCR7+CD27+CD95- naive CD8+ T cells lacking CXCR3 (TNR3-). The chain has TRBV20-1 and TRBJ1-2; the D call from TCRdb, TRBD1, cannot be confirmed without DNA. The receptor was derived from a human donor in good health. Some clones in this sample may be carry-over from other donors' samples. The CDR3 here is CSARDRGSYGYTF.